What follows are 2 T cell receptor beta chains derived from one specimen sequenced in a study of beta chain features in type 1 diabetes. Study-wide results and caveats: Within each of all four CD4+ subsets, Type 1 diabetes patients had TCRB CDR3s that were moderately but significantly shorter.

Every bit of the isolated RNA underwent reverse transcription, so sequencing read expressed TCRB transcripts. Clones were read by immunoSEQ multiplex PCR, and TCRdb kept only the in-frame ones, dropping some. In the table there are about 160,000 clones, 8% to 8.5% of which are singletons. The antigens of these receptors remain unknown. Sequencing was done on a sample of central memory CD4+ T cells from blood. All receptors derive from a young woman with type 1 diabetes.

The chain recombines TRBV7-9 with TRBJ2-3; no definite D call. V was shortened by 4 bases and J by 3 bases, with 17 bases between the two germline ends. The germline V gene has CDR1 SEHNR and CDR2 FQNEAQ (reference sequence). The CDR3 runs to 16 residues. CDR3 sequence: CASSYNLLVATDTQYF. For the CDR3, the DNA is TGTGCCAGCAGCTACAATCTGCTAGTTGCAACAGATACGCAGTATTTT.

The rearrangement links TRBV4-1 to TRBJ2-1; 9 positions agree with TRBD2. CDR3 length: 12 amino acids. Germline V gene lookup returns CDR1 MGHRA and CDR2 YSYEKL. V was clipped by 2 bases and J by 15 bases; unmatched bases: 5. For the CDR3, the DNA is TGCGCCAGCAGCCAACCTAGCGGGGTCCCGTTCTTC. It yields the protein CASSQPSGVPFF.